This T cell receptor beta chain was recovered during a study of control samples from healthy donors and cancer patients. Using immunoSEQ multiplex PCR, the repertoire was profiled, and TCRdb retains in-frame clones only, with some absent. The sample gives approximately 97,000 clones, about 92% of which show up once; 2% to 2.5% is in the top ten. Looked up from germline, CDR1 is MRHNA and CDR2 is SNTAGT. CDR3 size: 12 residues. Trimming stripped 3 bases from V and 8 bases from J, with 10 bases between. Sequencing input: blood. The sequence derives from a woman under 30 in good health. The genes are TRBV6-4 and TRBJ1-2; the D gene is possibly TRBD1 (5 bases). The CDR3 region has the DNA TGTGCCAGCAGTGAGGGGGGTATGGGCTACACCTTC. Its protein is CASSEGGMGYTF.